The entry that follows covers one T cell receptor (beta chain) sequence. This specimen comes from a study of PD-1 and CTLA-4 blockade in melanoma. J gave up 0 bases and V 7 bases, and 9 bases lay outside the gene matches. The CDR3 runs 16 residues. CDR1 is MNHEY and CDR2 is SVGEGT in the germline V gene. The method was immunoSEQ multiplex PCR; TCRdb's version includes in-frame clones alone and lacks a portion of them. The data show about 31,000 clones, 80% to 95% seen once. This TCR was recovered from a human donor with melanoma. The sample was CD8+ T cells from peripheral blood, taken from a patient given anti-PD-1 treatment. The rearrangement uses TRBV6-2 or TRBV6-3 and TRBJ2-7; 10 bases fit TRBD2. The CDR3 DNA reads TGTGCCAGCAACCCAGCCGGGACTAGCGCCTCCTACGAGCAGTACTTC. This encodes CASNPAGTSASYEQYF.